This entry lists 22 T cell receptor beta chains sequenced from one sample in a study of identifying expanded T cells in peripheral blood. Data came from immunoSEQ multiplex PCR; TCRdb stores just in-frame clones and leaves some out. The table shows about 89,000 clones, with about 87% occurring only once. The specimen was blood. The receptors derive from a person aged 18 to 70 in good health.

The rearrangement joins TRBV9 to TRBJ2-1, with a possible D match to TRBD1 (5 bases). Trimming took off 0 bases at V and 2 bases at J, with 15 bases between the two ends. This CDR3 spans 17 amino acids. Germline V gene data show CDR1 as SGDLS and CDR2 as YYNGEE. DNA for the CDR3: TGTGCCAGCAGCGTAGATCCGAAGGGGAACCCCTACAATGAGCAGTTCTTC. It yields the protein CASSVDPKGNPYNEQFF.

Many counts were recorded for this clone. This chain links TRBV10-3 with TRBJ1-4; TRBD1 might be the D (6 bases). The CDR3 runs 14 residues. The germline gives CDR1 ENHRY, CDR2 SYGVKD. The V end lost 5 bases, the J end lost 4 bases, and 11 bases lay between the germline ends. DNA for the CDR3: TGTGCCATCAGTTCGGACAGCCTTAATGAAAAACTGTTTTTT. Translation gives CAISSDSLNEKLFF.

This clone was found once. The chain has TRBV15 and TRBJ1-1; TRBD1 aligns across 7 bases. CDR3 length: 13 residues. With 0 bases clipped from V and 8 bases from J, the junction kept 3 bases outside the gene matches. CDR1 is LNHNV, CDR2 YYDKDF, per germline (reference sequence). The CDR3 spells CATSRDRGAEAFF. The CDR3, as DNA: TGTGCCACCAGCAGAGACAGGGGGGCGGAAGCTTTCTTT. The full variable domain, completed using reference TRBV15 and TRBJ1-1, is DAMVIQNPRYQVTQFGKPVTLSCSQTLNHNVMYWYQQKSSQAPKLLFHYYDKDFNNEADTPDNFQSRRPNTSFCFLDIRSPGLGDTAMYLCATSRDRGAEAFFGQGTRLTVV.

This clone was seen a single time. V gene TRBV29-1 combines with J gene TRBJ2-4, with 8 bases fitting TRBD1. The CDR3 covers 15 residues. The germline CDR1 and CDR2 sequences are SQVTM and ANQGSEA. With V trimmed by 3 bases and J by 2 bases, 6 bases remained unmatched. The CDR3 sequence is CSVERGQGTKNIQYF. CDR3 nucleotides: TGCAGCGTTGAGAGAGGACAGGGAACCAAAAACATTCAGTACTTC.

The V call is TRBV6-4, the J call TRBJ2-3, with D possibly being TRBD1 (6 bases). CDR1 is MRHNA and CDR2 is SNTAGT in the germline V gene. The V and J ends lost 3 bases and 2 bases respectively, with 12 bases between them. The CDR3 runs to 15 residues. This CDR3 reads CASSESDSYTDTQYF. For the CDR3, the DNA is TGTGCCAGCAGTGAATCGGACAGTTACACAGATACGCAGTATTTT.

This clone has only one observation. This chain connects TRBV7-9 to TRBJ1-4; D gene uncertain. This CDR3 region has 15 residues. The V and J ends lost 3 bases and 4 bases respectively, with 12 bases between them. Germline V CDR1 and CDR2: SEHNR, FQNEAQ (reference sequence). CDR3 sequence: CASSFMAVSNEKLFF. The CDR3 nucleotides read TGTGCCAGCAGCTTTATGGCGGTTAGTAATGAAAAACTGTTTTTT.

The chain carries TRBV5-4 and TRBJ2-3, with D unresolved. V was clipped by 0 bases and J by 5 bases, with 7 bases between them. CDR3 length equals 13 residues. CDR1 is SGHNT and CDR2 is YYREEE in the germline V gene (reference sequence). The CDR3 nucleotides read TGTGCCAGCAGCTTGGAGGGCTTAGATACGCAGTATTTT. This translates into CASSLEGLDTQYF.

The CDR3 protein is CASSAYSVGYGYTF. The CDR3 DNA sequence: TGTGCCAGTAGTGCATATAGCGTTGGCTATGGCTACACCTTC. The chain joins TRBV19 to TRBJ1-2; D unresolved. The CDR3 consists of 14 residues. Trimming removed 5 bases from V and 4 bases from J, with 14 bases in between. Germline loops: CDR1 LNHDA, CDR2 SQIVND (reference sequence). The whole variable domain, filled in from reference TRBV19 and TRBJ1-2, reads DGGITQSPKYLFRKEGQNVTLSCEQNLNHDAMYWYRQDPGQGLRLIYYSQIVNDFQKGDIAEGYSVSREKKESFPLTVTSAQKNPTAFYLCASSAYSVGYGYTFGSGTRLTVV.

CDR3 coding DNA: TGCAGCGTTGGTGCCCGGACAGGGAGAGGCACTGAAGCTTTCTTT. Encoded protein: CSVGARTGRGTEAFF. This chain joins TRBV29-1 and TRBJ1-1; 8 bases align to TRBD1. Germline V gene data show CDR1 as SQVTM and CDR2 as ANQGSEA. The CDR3 has 15 residues. The V gene end was trimmed by 4 bases and the J gene end by 4 bases; junction bases not matched to a gene: 11.

Only a few counts were recorded for this clone. The V and J genes are TRBV10-1 and TRBJ2-1; D might be TRBD1 or TRBD2, each matching 6 bases. The CDR3 covers 14 residues. Germline CDR1 reads WNHNN; CDR2 reads SYGVQD (reference sequence). V gave up 5 bases and J gave up 9 bases, with 17 bases separating them. This CDR3 is CASSPSRGAGEQFF. In nucleotides, the CDR3 is TGCGCCAGCAGTCCTTCAAGGGGGGCCGGTGAGCAGTTCTTC.

The chain is built from TRBV4-2 and TRBJ2-5, with D possibly matching TRBD1 (5 bases). Between the trimmed V and J ends, which lost 0 bases and 2 bases, there was a span of 10 bases. Germline V gene sequence: CDR1 LGHNA, CDR2 YNFKEQ. The CDR3 is 15 amino acids. For the CDR3, the DNA is TGTGCCAGCAGCCAAGATCCTGGACATCAAGAGACCCAGTACTTC. Its protein product is CASSQDPGHQETQYF.

This clone was counted only a few times. This chain connects TRBV5-6 to TRBJ1-5; D gene uncertain. CDR3 size: 12 residues. V was cut by 3 bases and J by 9 bases, with 10 bases left in between. Germline CDR1 is SGHDT and CDR2 is YYEEEE. This CDR3 is CASSSYGSPQHF. CDR3 DNA sequence: TGTGCCAGCAGCTCATACGGTTCGCCCCAGCATTTT.

J is TRBJ1-1 and V is TRBV4-2; D not resolved. Trimming removed 0 bases from V and 0 bases from J, with 8 bases in between. The germline V gene has CDR1 LGHNA and CDR2 YNFKEQ. This CDR3 is 15 amino acids long. The CDR3 protein is CASSQDLRMNTEAFF. The CDR3 DNA reads as TGTGCCAGCAGCCAAGATTTACGAATGAACACTGAAGCTTTCTTT.

This chain links TRBV7-9 with TRBJ2-1; unclear D gene. This CDR3 contains 13 residues. V lost 4 bases, J lost 6 bases, and 10 bases lay in between. Per germline, CDR1 SEHNR and CDR2 FQNEAQ (reference sequence). The CDR3 reads CASSYGRINEQFF. The CDR3 DNA is TGTGCCAGCAGCTATGGCCGAATCAATGAGCAGTTCTTC. Full variable domain (outside the CDR3, taken from reference TRBV7-9 and TRBJ2-1): DTGVSQNPRHKITKRGQNVTFRCDPISEHNRLYWYRQTLGQGPEFLTYFQNEAQLEKSRLLSDRFSAERPKGSFSTLEIQRTEQGDSAMYLCASSYGRINEQFFGPGTRLTVL.

This clone was seen a handful of times. The V call is TRBV4-1, the J call TRBJ1-2; tentative D call: TRBD1 (5 bases). The germline V gene has CDR1 MGHRA and CDR2 YSYEKL. Between the trimmed V and J ends, which lost 2 bases and 4 bases, there was a span of 14 bases. The CDR3 extends over 15 amino acids. The CDR3 here is CASSQLRGGGYGYTF. CDR3 sequence (DNA): TGCGCCAGCAGCCAACTCCGCGGGGGAGGCTATGGCTACACCTTC.

The gene calls are TRBV9 and TRBJ2-3, with 8 nucleotides matching TRBD2. V was clipped by 4 bases and J by 2 bases; unmatched bases: 9. Germline V lookup: CDR1 SGDLS, CDR2 YYNGEE. This CDR3 region has 16 residues. The CDR3 DNA reads TGTGCCAGCAGCTCCCGAGGAGCGGGAGACACAGATACGCAGTATTTT. Amino acid sequence: CASSSRGAGDTDTQYF.

In its sample, this clone ranks as medium-sized. The chain combines TRBV4-1 with TRBJ1-1, with 7 bases matching TRBD1. CDR3 length equals 15 residues. The germline V gene has CDR1 MGHRA and CDR2 YSYEKL. V shed 4 bases and J 6 bases; nucleotides not matched to a gene: 11. The CDR3 protein is CASSRPGTDVSEAFF. DNA of the CDR3: TGCGCCAGCAGCCGACCCGGGACAGATGTCTCTGAAGCTTTCTTT.

The chain recombines TRBV7-9 with TRBJ2-7; D unclear. V was cut by 5 bases and J by 7 bases, with 12 bases left in between. The CDR3 consists of 12 residues. Looked up from germline, CDR1 is SEHNR and CDR2 is FQNEAQ (reference sequence). CDR3 DNA sequence: TGTGCCAGCAGCGACCCCTTTAAAGAGCAGTACTTC. Residues: CASSDPFKEQYF.

The CDR3 protein is CASSLGFSPYYEQYF. Here the CDR3 DNA reads TGTGCCAGCAGCTTAGGGTTTAGTCCCTACTACGAGCAGTACTTC. This chain joins TRBV7-2 and TRBJ2-7; D gene unclear. The CDR3 is 15 amino acids. The germline V gene encodes CDR1 SGHTA and CDR2 FQGNSA. The V end lost 1 base, the J end lost 3 bases, and 13 bases lay between the germline ends.

In its sample, this clone was seen a few times. The rearrangement uses TRBV28 and TRBJ2-2; D not certain. Between the trimmed V and J ends, which lost 8 bases and 7 bases, there was a span of 11 bases. The CDR3 has 12 residues. Looked up from germline, CDR1 is MDHEN and CDR2 is SYDVKM. The CDR3 reads CASAVQVGELFF. CDR3 nucleotides: TGTGCCAGCGCGGTCCAGGTCGGGGAGCTGTTTTTT.

V gene TRBV7-9 combines with J gene TRBJ2-1; TRBD2 matches 7 bases. V was pared by 5 bases and J by 3 bases, with 7 bases of the junction left unmatched. The CDR3 is made up of 15 amino acids. CDR1 is SEHNR and CDR2 is FQNEAQ in the germline V gene (reference sequence). The chain's CDR3 is CASSPPGLSYNEQFF. CDR3 sequence (DNA): TGTGCCAGCAGCCCTCCGGGACTAAGCTACAATGAGCAGTTCTTC. Supplemented by reference TRBV7-9 and TRBJ2-1, the full variable domain reads DTGVSQNPRHKITKRGQNVTFRCDPISEHNRLYWYRQTLGQGPEFLTYFQNEAQLEKSRLLSDRFSAERPKGSFSTLEIQRTEQGDSAMYLCASSPPGLSYNEQFFGPGTRLTVL.

The gene calls are TRBV27 and TRBJ2-3; a possible D gene is TRBD1 (5 bases). CDR1 and CDR2 (germline): MNHEY, SMNVEV (reference sequence). The CDR3 has 12 residues. Trimming removed 7 bases at V and 0 bases at J, with 5 bases between. The CDR3 region is CASTGSTDTQYF. Written as DNA, the CDR3 is TGTGCCAGCACAGGGAGCACAGATACGCAGTATTTT.